The 31 T cell receptor beta chains presented below share a single source sample, sequenced in a study of blood T cell repertoires in COVID-19. Data came from immunoSEQ multiplex PCR; TCRdb stores just in-frame clones and leaves some out. The sample has about 150,000 clones; around 87% are singletons. Sequencing was performed on peripheral blood. These receptors came from a man aged 80 or over with acute or convalescent COVID-19.

The CDR3 loop is CASQGLAEAFF. For the CDR3, the DNA is TGTGCCAGCCAGGGACTCGCTGAAGCTTTCTTT. V and J are TRBV6-5 and TRBJ1-1; tentatively, D is TRBD1 (5 bases). CDR1 is MNHEY, CDR2 SVGAGI, per germline. V was pared by 8 bases and J by 6 bases, with 10 bases between. CDR3 size: 11 residues.

The chain carries TRBV7-2 and TRBJ1-5, with D unclear. V was trimmed by 1 base and J by 0 bases, leaving 13 bases between them. CDR1 SGHTA and CDR2 FQGNSA come from the germline V gene. The CDR3 extends over 17 amino acids. The CDR3 spells CASSLVSGFGSNQPQHF. As DNA, the CDR3 is TGTGCCAGCAGCTTAGTGTCGGGGTTTGGTAGCAATCAGCCCCAGCATTTT.

The V and J genes are TRBV28 and TRBJ1-2, with D possibly matching TRBD1 (6 bases). Trimming pared 5 bases from V and 6 bases from J, leaving 16 bases between. CDR1 is MDHEN and CDR2 is SYDVKM in the germline V gene. The CDR3 contains 14 residues. CDR3 nucleotide sequence: TGTGCCAGCAGTACGGGACAAGGGACGAATGGCTACACCTTC. Translated, it gives CASSTGQGTNGYTF.

The sample holds one count of this clone. The J gene is TRBJ2-1, the V gene TRBV7-9, with D possibly matching TRBD2 (5 bases). Deletions cut 5 bases from V and 13 bases from J, with 18 bases between. The CDR3 has 13 amino acids. Per germline, CDR1 SEHNR and CDR2 FQNEAQ (reference sequence). CDR3 bases: TGTGCCAGCAGCCGGATGGCCGCGGACTTCCAGTTCTTC. Protein: CASSRMAADFQFF.

To note about this clone: One end of the junction is discordant with germline, which a read error may explain. V and J are TRBV5-1 and TRBJ1-4, with TRBD1 matching over 9 bases. The CDR3 has 15 residues. The germline gives CDR1 SGHRS, CDR2 YFSETQ. This CDR3 is CAGSFWGQGSEKLFF. In nucleotides, the CDR3 is TGCGCCGGCAGCTTCTGGGGACAGGGTTCTGAAAAACTGTTTTTT.

This sequence joins TRBV21-1 and TRBJ1-5; the D call TRBD1 from the table was never checked on the DNA. TRBV21-1 is described as a pseudogene. The CDR3 is 15 amino acids. CDR3 sequence (DNA): TGTGCCAGCAGCTCAACAACAGGGCTTAATCAGCCCCAGCATTTT. Translated: CASSSTTGLNQPQHF.

The gene calls are TRBV2 and TRBJ2-1, with 11 positions matching TRBD2. The J segment lost 4 bases and the V segment lost 2 bases, leaving 10 bases of the junction unmatched. CDR3 length equals 18 residues. The germline gives CDR1 SNHLY, CDR2 FYNNEI. DNA of the CDR3: TGTGCCAGCAGTGAATCGGCGTCTAGCGGGGGGAAATACAATGAGCAGTTCTTC. It codes for CASSESASSGGKYNEQFF. The complete variable domain, with remaining parts taken from reference TRBV2 and TRBJ2-1, reads EPEVTQTPSHQVTQMGQEVILRCVPISNHLYFYWYRQILGQKVEFLVSFYNNEISEKSEIFDDQFSVERPDGSNFTLKIRSTKLEDSAMYFCASSESASSGGKYNEQFFGPGTRLTVL.

The V gene is TRBV11-2, the J gene TRBJ2-3; no definite D call. The CDR3 consists of 15 residues. Germline values: CDR1 SGHAT, CDR2 FQNNGV. The V gene lost 1 base and the J gene lost 9 bases, with 17 bases spanning the gap. The CDR3, as DNA: TGTGCCAGCAGCTTAGGTCAGGTTGTCAAGTCGACGCAGTATTTT. Encoded protein: CASSLGQVVKSTQYF.

The chain has TRBV7-9 and TRBJ2-7; D is perhaps TRBD2 (6 bases). Germline CDR1 SEHNR, CDR2 FQNEAQ (reference sequence). Trimming shortened V by 6 bases and J by 3 bases, and 15 bases separated the two germline ends. The CDR3 loop spans 14 amino acids. The CDR3 region is CASSRETDIYEQYF. CDR3 bases: TGTGCCAGCAGTCGGGAGACCGATATCTACGAGCAGTACTTC. The variable domain in full, with the rest retrieved from reference TRBV7-9 and TRBJ2-7, is DTGVSQNPRHKITKRGQNVTFRCDPISEHNRLYWYRQTLGQGPEFLTYFQNEAQLEKSRLLSDRFSAERPKGSFSTLEIQRTEQGDSAMYLCASSRETDIYEQYFGPGTRLTVT.

The V and J genes are TRBV5-1 and TRBJ2-2; 7 nucleotides match TRBD2. The CDR3 runs 15 residues. The J segment lost 2 bases and the V segment lost 5 bases, leaving 6 bases of the junction unmatched. Germline CDR1 is SGHRS and CDR2 is YFSETQ. The CDR3 DNA sequence: TGCGCCAGCAGTCTCGGCGGGAGAAACACCGGGGAGCTGTTTTTT. Translated, it gives CASSLGGRNTGELFF.

V gene TRBV6-5 combines with J gene TRBJ2-7, with a tentative D call TRBD1 (7 bases). The CDR3 runs to 16 residues. V lost 4 bases, J lost 7 bases, and 23 bases lay in between. Germline CDR1 and CDR2: MNHEY and SVGAGI. CDR3 sequence reads: CASSSYSTSQGGEQYF. The CDR3 DNA reads TGTGCCAGCAGTTCGTATTCTACCAGTCAGGGGGGTGAGCAGTACTTC.

The V gene is TRBV2, the J gene TRBJ2-1; D gene ambiguous. V shed 7 bases and J shed 2 bases, with 12 bases lying between them. CDR3 length: 14 amino acids. Germline lookup yields CDR1 SNHLY and CDR2 FYNNEI. CDR3 region: CASILGVAYNEQFF. CDR3 DNA sequence: TGTGCCAGCATTCTTGGAGTCGCCTACAATGAGCAGTTCTTC.

The chain employs TRBV3-1 (or the pseudogene TRBV3-2) and TRBJ2-3; TRBD2 aligns across 11 bases. The CDR3 covers 16 residues. From germline, CDR1 is LGHDT and CDR2 YNNKEL (reference sequence). The trim removed 4 bases at V and 2 bases at J, leaving 5 bases unmatched. The CDR3 sequence: CASSPTSGSATDTQYF. CDR3 sequence (DNA): TGTGCCAGCAGCCCTACTAGCGGGAGCGCCACAGATACGCAGTATTTT.

V gene TRBV6-5 combines with J gene TRBJ2-1; 8 bases align to TRBD1. Germline V CDR1 and CDR2: MNHEY, SVGAGI. The CDR3 runs 15 residues. The ends lost 7 bases at V and 0 bases at J; junction bases unmatched: 5. The CDR3 DNA follows: TGTGCCAGCACCCAAGACAGGGGCTCCTACAATGAGCAGTTCTTC. Its protein product is CASTQDRGSYNEQFF.

This clone was recorded only once. The V call is TRBV5-1, the J call TRBJ2-1; TRBD2 is a possible D gene (5 bases). The CDR3 runs to 14 residues. Trimming shortened V by 3 bases and J by 3 bases, and 10 bases separated the two germline ends. Germline V gene lookup returns CDR1 SGHRS and CDR2 YFSETQ. This CDR3 reads CASSSPGIYNEQFF. CDR3 coding DNA: TGCGCCAGCAGCTCCCCCGGGATCTACAATGAGCAGTTCTTC.

This clone appeared a few times. The chain joins TRBV7-9 to TRBJ2-7; TRBD2 agrees at 11 bases. Per germline, CDR1 SEHNR and CDR2 FQNEAQ (reference sequence). The J segment lost 2 bases and the V segment lost 4 bases, leaving 4 bases of the junction unmatched. The length of the CDR3 is 15 residues. CDR3 residues: CASSSTSGGTYEQYF. DNA of the CDR3: TGTGCCAGCAGCTCCACTAGCGGGGGTACCTACGAGCAGTACTTC.

This clone has only a few counts. The genes are TRBV2 and TRBJ1-6; D is ambiguous. V lost 1 base and J 11 bases, leaving 6 bases between the germline ends. The CDR3 covers 12 residues. Per the germline V gene, CDR1 is SNHLY and CDR2 is FYNNEI. The CDR3 loop reads CASSEGETPLHF. The CDR3 region has the DNA TGTGCCAGCAGTGAAGGGGAGACACCCCTCCACTTT. The entire variable domain, with the rest obtained from reference TRBV2 and TRBJ1-6, is as follows: EPEVTQTPSHQVTQMGQEVILRCVPISNHLYFYWYRQILGQKVEFLVSFYNNEISEKSEIFDDQFSVERPDGSNFTLKIRSTKLEDSAMYFCASSEGETPLHFGNGTRLTVT.

The chain employs TRBV6-5 and TRBJ2-4; 7 positions match TRBD2. From germline, CDR1 is MNHEY and CDR2 SVGAGI. The V gene end was trimmed by 7 bases and the J gene end by 1 base; junction bases not matched to a gene: 7. The CDR3 runs to 15 residues. The CDR3 region is CASNRGESAKNIQYF. CDR3 DNA: TGTGCCAGCAACCGGGGGGAGTCGGCCAAAAACATTCAGTACTTC.

The chain couples TRBV14 to TRBJ1-2; TRBD1 is a possible D gene (6 bases). This CDR3 contains 12 residues. Germline CDR1 SGHDN, CDR2 FVKESK. Between the trimmed V and J ends, which lost 4 bases and 5 bases, there was a span of 8 bases. The CDR3 nucleotides read TGTGCCAGCAGCCTAACAGGGTATGGCTACACCTTC. This sequence encodes CASSLTGYGYTF. The full variable domain, with the rest looked up from reference TRBV14 and TRBJ1-2, is EAGVTQFPSHSVIEKGQTVTLRCDPISGHDNLYWYRRVMGKEIKFLLHFVKESKQDESGMPNNRFLAERTGGTYSTLKVQPAELEDSGVYFCASSLTGYGYTFGSGTRLTVV.

V usage is TRBV5-1 and J usage is TRBJ2-3; 7 bases map to TRBD1. V shed 2 bases and J 6 bases; nucleotides not matched to a gene: 3. CDR1 is SGHRS and CDR2 is YFSETQ in the germline V gene. The CDR3 totals 13 residues. CDR3 region: CASSFTGADTQYF. The DNA of the CDR3 is TGCGCCAGCAGCTTCACAGGGGCGGATACGCAGTATTTT.

This clone was observed once. V and J are TRBV4-1 and TRBJ2-6; the D gene is possibly TRBD2 (7 bases). The V gene's germline CDR1 is MGHRA and CDR2 YSYEKL. Trimming shortened V by 3 bases and J by 0 bases, and 21 bases separated the two germline ends. This CDR3 region has 20 residues. CDR3 in DNA: TGCGCCAGCAGCCAGGCCCCGGGGGGCCTAACCTTCTCTGGGGCCAACGTCCTGACTTTC. Translation gives CASSQAPGGLTFSGANVLTF.

The chain uses TRBV5-6 and TRBJ1-2; 10 positions agree with TRBD1. The J segment lost 4 bases and the V segment lost 4 bases, leaving 4 bases of the junction unmatched. CDR1 and CDR2 (germline): SGHDT, YYEEEE. This CDR3 comprises 14 residues. CDR3 in DNA: TGTGCCAGCAGCGGGGGACAGGGGTCCTATGGCTACACCTTC. As protein: CASSGGQGSYGYTF.

This clone was observed a few times. V usage is TRBV6-5 and J usage is TRBJ1-2, with 7 bases lining up with TRBD1. V lost 2 bases to trimming and J lost 6 bases; unmatched junction nucleotides: 3. The CDR3 has 13 residues. In germline, CDR1 is MNHEY, CDR2 SVGAGI. This chain's CDR3 is CASSYAGGNGYTF. The DNA of the CDR3 is TGTGCCAGCAGTTACGCAGGGGGTAATGGCTACACCTTC.

This clone was recorded a few times. The J gene is TRBJ2-7, the V gene TRBV18; 9 bases match TRBD1. Germline-derived CDR1 and CDR2 are KGHSH and LQKENI. This CDR3 has 15 amino acids. Trimming took 8 bases from V and 1 from J; bases not matched to a gene: 9. Here the CDR3 reads CASTGTGTGSYEQYF. CDR3 nucleotides: TGTGCCAGCACGGGGACCGGGACAGGGTCCTACGAGCAGTACTTC.

The gene calls are TRBV29-1 and TRBJ2-1, with 9 positions matching TRBD2. Looked up from germline, CDR1 is SQVTM and CDR2 is ANQGSEA. This CDR3 is built from 12 residues. V shed 6 bases and J 6 bases; nucleotides not matched to a gene: 3. The CDR3 region is CSVLAGANEQFF. CDR3 nucleotide sequence: TGCAGCGTATTAGCGGGAGCCAATGAGCAGTTCTTC.

This rearrangement joins TRBV27 to TRBJ1-2; 11 nucleotides line up with TRBD1. V shed 0 bases and J 8 bases; nucleotides not matched to a gene: 11. Germline V gene data show CDR1 as MNHEY and CDR2 as SMNVEV (reference sequence). The CDR3 totals 17 residues. The CDR3, as DNA: TGTGCCAGCAGTTTATCGTCCAGGACAGGGGGCTTAGGAGGCTACACCTTC. This sequence encodes CASSLSSRTGGLGGYTF.

The table lists this clone with a count of one. The chain links TRBV18 to TRBJ2-1, with 10 nucleotides matching TRBD2. Germline values: CDR1 KGHSH, CDR2 LQKENI. The V gene end was trimmed by 3 bases and the J gene end by 6 bases; junction bases not matched to a gene: 8. CDR3 length equals 16 residues. CDR3 bases: TGTGCCAGCTCACCCCCCTCCTTAGCGGGGGGCAATGAGCAGTTCTTC. It codes for CASSPPSLAGGNEQFF.

This chain connects TRBV2 to TRBJ1-2; the D gene is possibly TRBD1 (6 bases). This CDR3 is 14 amino acids long. From germline, CDR1 is SNHLY and CDR2 FYNNEI. The V end lost 3 bases, the J end lost 5 bases, and 13 bases lay between the germline ends. The CDR3 sequence: CASSDIGGAYGYTF. The CDR3 coding sequence is TGTGCCAGCAGTGATATCGGGGGGGCGTATGGCTACACCTTC.

This rearrangement joins TRBV18 to TRBJ2-2, with 9 bases that match TRBD2. Trimming cost V 1 base and J 4 bases; bases outside gene matches: 4. The CDR3 is 16 amino acids. CDR1 and CDR2 (germline): KGHSH, LQKENI. In nucleotides, the CDR3 is TGTGCCAGCTCACCACTGCTAGCGGGGCCCACCGGGGAGCTGTTTTTT. This codes for CASSPLLAGPTGELFF.

V is TRBV18 and J is TRBJ1-2; perhaps TRBD1 as D (5 bases). Germline V gene lookup returns CDR1 KGHSH and CDR2 LQKENI. V dropped 5 bases and J dropped 5 bases, with 18 bases sitting between them. This CDR3 comprises 15 residues. The CDR3 bases are TGTGCCAGCTCATCTAGTCCAGGGCTGGCTTATGGCTACACCTTC. Protein sequence: CASSSSPGLAYGYTF.

The CDR3 DNA reads as TGTGCCAGCAGTTCCCGGGACAGGGGATTCGAGCAGTACTTC. Translation gives CASSSRDRGFEQYF. The rearrangement joins TRBV6-2 or TRBV6-3 to TRBJ2-7; 10 positions agree with TRBD1. The germline CDR1 and CDR2 sequences are MNHEY and SVGEGT. J was trimmed by 6 bases and V by 4 bases; bases with no gene match: 6. The CDR3 runs to 14 residues.